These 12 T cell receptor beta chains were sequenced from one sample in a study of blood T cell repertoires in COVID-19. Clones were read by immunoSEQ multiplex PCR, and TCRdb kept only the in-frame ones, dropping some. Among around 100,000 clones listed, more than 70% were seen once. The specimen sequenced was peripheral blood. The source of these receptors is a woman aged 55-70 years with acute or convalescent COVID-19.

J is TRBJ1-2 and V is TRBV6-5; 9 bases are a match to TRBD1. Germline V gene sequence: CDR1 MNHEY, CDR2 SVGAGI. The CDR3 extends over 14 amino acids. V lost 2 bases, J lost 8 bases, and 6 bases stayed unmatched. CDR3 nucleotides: TGTGCCAGCAGTTACGAGTTACAGGGGGCGGGCTACACCTTC. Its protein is CASSYELQGAGYTF.

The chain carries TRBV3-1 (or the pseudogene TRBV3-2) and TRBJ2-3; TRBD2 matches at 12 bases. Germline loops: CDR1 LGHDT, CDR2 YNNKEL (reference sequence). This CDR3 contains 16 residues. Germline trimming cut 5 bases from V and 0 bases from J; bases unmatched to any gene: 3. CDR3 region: CASSDLAGGSTDTQYF. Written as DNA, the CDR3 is TGTGCCAGCAGCGACCTAGCGGGAGGGAGCACAGATACGCAGTATTTT.

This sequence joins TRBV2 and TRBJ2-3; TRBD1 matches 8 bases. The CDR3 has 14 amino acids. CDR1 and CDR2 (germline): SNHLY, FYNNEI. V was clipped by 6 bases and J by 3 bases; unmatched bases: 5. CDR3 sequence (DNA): TGTGCCAGCAGCCAGCAGGGGGCAACAGATACGCAGTATTTT. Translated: CASSQQGATDTQYF.

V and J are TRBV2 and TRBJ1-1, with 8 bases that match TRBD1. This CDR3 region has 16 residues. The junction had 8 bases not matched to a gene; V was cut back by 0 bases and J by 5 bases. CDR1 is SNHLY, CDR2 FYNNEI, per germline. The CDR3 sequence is CASSEARTGLSTEAFF. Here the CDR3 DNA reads TGTGCCAGCAGTGAAGCACGGACAGGGTTGAGTACTGAAGCTTTCTTT.

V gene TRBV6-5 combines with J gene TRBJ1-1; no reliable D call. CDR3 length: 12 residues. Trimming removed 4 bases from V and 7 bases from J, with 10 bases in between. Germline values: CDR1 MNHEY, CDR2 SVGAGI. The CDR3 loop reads CASSLGGLEAFF. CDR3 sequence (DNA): TGTGCCAGCAGTTTAGGAGGGCTTGAAGCTTTCTTT.

The CDR3, as DNA: TGTGCCAGCAGCTTAGATGGGACAGGGACAGATACGCAGTATTTT. Its translation is CASSLDGTGTDTQYF. This chain joins TRBV7-9 and TRBJ2-3; 9 nucleotides line up with TRBD1. The trim removed 1 base at V and 3 bases at J, leaving 2 bases unmatched. Germline V gene data show CDR1 as SEHNR and CDR2 as FQNEAQ (reference sequence). This CDR3 contains 15 residues.

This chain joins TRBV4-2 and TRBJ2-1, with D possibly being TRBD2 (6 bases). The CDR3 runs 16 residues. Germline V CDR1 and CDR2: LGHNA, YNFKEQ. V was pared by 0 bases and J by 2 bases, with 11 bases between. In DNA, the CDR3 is TGTGCCAGCAGCCAAGATTGGGGCGGGGCCTACAATGAGCAGTTCTTC. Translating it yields CASSQDWGGAYNEQFF.

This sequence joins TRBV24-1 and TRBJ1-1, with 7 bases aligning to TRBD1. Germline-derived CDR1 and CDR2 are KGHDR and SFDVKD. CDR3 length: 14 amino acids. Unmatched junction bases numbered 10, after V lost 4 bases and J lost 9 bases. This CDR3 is CATSDHHSGQKAFF. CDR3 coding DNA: TGTGCCACCAGTGACCATCACTCGGGACAGAAAGCTTTCTTT.

The CDR3 DNA reads TGTGCCACCAGCAGTCTAATGGGAGGCAACTATGGCTACACCTTC. Protein: CATSSLMGGNYGYTF. V usage is TRBV15 and J usage is TRBJ1-2; D is uncertain. The CDR3 length is 15 residues. Deletions cut 3 bases from V and 2 bases from J, with 13 bases between. The germline gives CDR1 LNHNV, CDR2 YYDKDF (reference sequence). Full variable domain (rest looked up from reference TRBV15 and TRBJ1-2): DAMVIQNPRYQVTQFGKPVTLSCSQTLNHNVMYWYQQKSSQAPKLLFHYYDKDFNNEADTPDNFQSRRPNTSFCFLDIRSPGLGDTAMYLCATSSLMGGNYGYTFGSGTRLTVV.

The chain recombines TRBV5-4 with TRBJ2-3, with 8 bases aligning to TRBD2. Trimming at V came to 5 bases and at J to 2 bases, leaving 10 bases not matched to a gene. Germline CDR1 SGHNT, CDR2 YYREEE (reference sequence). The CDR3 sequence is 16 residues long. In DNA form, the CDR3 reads TGTGCCAGCAGTCCCACTAGCGGCAGATCCACAGATACGCAGTATTTT. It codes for CASSPTSGRSTDTQYF.

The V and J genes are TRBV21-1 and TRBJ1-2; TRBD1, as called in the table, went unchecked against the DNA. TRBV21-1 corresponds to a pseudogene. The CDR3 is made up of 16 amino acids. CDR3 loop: CASTQRLKGGRYGYTF. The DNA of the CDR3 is TGTGCCAGCACCCAGAGGTTAAAAGGGGGCCGATATGGCTACACCTTC.

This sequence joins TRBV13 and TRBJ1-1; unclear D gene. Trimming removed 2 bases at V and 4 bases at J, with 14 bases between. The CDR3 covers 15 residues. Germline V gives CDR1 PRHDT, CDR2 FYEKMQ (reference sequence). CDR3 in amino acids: CASSLTGIEGTEAFF. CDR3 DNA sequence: TGTGCCAGCAGCTTAACCGGGATTGAGGGCACTGAAGCTTTCTTT. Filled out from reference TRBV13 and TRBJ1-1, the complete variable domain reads AAGVIQSPRHLIKEKRETATLKCYPIPRHDTVYWYQQGPGQDPQFLISFYEKMQSDKGSIPDRFSAQQFSDYHSELNMSSLELGDSALYFCASSLTGIEGTEAFFGQGTRLTVV.